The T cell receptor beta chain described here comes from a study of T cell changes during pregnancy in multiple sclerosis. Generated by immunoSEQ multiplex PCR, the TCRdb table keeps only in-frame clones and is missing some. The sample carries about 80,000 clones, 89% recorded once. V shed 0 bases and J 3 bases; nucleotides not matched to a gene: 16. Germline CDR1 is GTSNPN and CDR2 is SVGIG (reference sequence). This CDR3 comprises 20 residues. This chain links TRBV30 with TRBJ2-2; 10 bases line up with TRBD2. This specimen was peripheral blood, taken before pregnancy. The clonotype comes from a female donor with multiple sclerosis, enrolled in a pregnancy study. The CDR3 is CAWSVHPVLISGGYTGELFF. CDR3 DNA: TGTGCCTGGAGTGTACATCCCGTTCTTATTAGCGGGGGGTACACCGGGGAGCTGTTTTTT.